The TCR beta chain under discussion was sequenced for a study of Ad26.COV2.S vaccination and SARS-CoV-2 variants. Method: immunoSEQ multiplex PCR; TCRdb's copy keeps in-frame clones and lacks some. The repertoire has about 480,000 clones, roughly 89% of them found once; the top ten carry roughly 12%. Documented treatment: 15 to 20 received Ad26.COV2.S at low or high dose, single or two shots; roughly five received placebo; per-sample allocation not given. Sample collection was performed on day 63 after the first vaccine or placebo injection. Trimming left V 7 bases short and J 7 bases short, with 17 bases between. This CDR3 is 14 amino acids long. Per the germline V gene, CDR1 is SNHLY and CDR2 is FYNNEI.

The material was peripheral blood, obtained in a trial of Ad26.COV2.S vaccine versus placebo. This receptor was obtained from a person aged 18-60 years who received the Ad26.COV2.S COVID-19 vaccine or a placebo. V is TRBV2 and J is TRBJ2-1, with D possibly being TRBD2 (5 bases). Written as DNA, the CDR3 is TGTGCCAGCACCATTCCTAGCACAGAAAATGAGCAGTTCTTC. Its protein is CASTIPSTENEQFF.